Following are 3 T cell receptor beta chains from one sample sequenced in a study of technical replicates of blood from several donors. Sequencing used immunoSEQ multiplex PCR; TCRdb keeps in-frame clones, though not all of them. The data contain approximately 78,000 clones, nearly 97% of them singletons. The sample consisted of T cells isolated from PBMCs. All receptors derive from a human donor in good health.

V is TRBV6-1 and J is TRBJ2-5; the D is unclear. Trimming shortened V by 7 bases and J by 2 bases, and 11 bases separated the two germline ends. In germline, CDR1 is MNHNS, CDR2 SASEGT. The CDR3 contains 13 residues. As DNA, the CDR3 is TGTGCCAGCAAGGCGGTAGAACAAGAGACCCAGTACTTC. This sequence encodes CASKAVEQETQYF.

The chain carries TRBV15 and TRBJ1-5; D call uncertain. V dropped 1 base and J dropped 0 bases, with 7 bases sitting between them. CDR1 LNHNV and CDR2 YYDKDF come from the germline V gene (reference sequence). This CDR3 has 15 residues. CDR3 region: CATSRADSSNQPQHF. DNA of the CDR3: TGTGCCACCAGCAGAGCGGACTCTAGCAATCAGCCCCAGCATTTT.

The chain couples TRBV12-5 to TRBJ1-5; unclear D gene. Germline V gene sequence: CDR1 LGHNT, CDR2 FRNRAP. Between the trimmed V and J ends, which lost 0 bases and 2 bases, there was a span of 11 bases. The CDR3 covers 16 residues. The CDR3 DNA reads TGTGCTAGTGGTTTGGTATTGGCGGGTGGCAATCAGCCCCAGCATTTT. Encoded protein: CASGLVLAGGNQPQHF.